The clone carrying this T cell receptor (beta chain) showed up just a few times. Its antigen is not known. Sequencing was performed with immunoSEQ multiplex PCR; in TCRdb, only in-frame clones are kept and a portion is missing. In the table there are about 110,000 clones, roughly 90% of which are singletons. The data were taken from a study of cytomegalovirus exposure and HLA in healthy donors. Study outcomes and limitations: It was reportedly the case that the classifier diagnosed cytomegalovirus status with high specificity and sensitivity.

CDR1 is MNHEY, CDR2 SVGAGI, per germline. Between the trimmed V and J ends, which lost 0 bases and 4 bases, there was a span of 3 bases. The CDR3 runs to 13 residues. This chain links TRBV6-5 with TRBJ2-2, with D unresolved. The receptor's source is a woman in her twenties or thirties in good health and CMV-seropositive. The sequenced material came from PBMCs. DNA of the CDR3: TGTGCCAGCAGTTACTCGAGCACCGGGGAGCTGTTTTTT. Its protein product is CASSYSSTGELFF.